Listed here are 5 T cell receptor beta chains from one sample, sequenced in a study of T-cell reconstitution after alpha-beta-depleted transplantation in children (dated by TCRdb to 2016 to 2017). Library method: PCR. TCRdb shows the sequencer as Illumina HiSeq 2500. TCR library preparation used molecular barcoding, with unique molecular identifiers applied to normalize quantification of the TCRbeta repertoire. In TCRdb, the public reads were trimmed at Q25 with fastp and aligned with MiXCR, with productive beta chains retained. Under each unique CDR3 protein, matching rows form one entry showing the most common genes and DNA. The sample table records some 200,000 distinct CDR3 sequences; 6.3% of these occur just once. Clones ranked in the top ten supply around 4.3% of the sample. The treatment or condition label on this specimen signifies: allogeneic hematopoietic cell transplantation with graft depleted of TCRalphabeta T cells and CD19 B cells.

The specimen comprised PBMCs, sampled before TCRalphabeta/CD19-depleted stem cell transplant. The receptor source for this set is a girl less than two years old with combined immunodeficiency, due to receive a stem cell transplant.

There are many counts of this clonotype. The J gene is TRBJ2-7, the V gene TRBV5-5; D is perhaps TRBD1 or TRBD2 (6 bases each). V was pared by 7 bases and J by 6 bases, with 17 bases between. The V gene's germline CDR1 is SGHKS and CDR2 YYEKEE (reference sequence). This CDR3 is 13 amino acids long. The CDR3 loop is CASAGGQTSEQYF. DNA for the CDR3: TGTGCCAGCGCCGGGGGACAAACAAGCGAGCAGTACTTC.

This clonotype was seen more than once but under ten times. The chain is built from TRBV4-2 and TRBJ2-5; the D call may be TRBD1 or TRBD2 (5 bases each). The CDR3 extends over 14 amino acids. Germline V gives CDR1 LGHNA, CDR2 YNFKEQ. Trimming took 1 base from V and 5 from J, leaving 11 bases between them. The CDR3 bases are TGTGCCAGCAGCCAAGGGGACCCCCGGGAGACCCAGTACTTC. Translating it yields CASSQGDPRETQYF.

This clonotype was found many times. V and J are TRBV5-1 and TRBJ1-1; D gene unclear. The V and J ends lost 3 bases and 2 bases respectively, with 8 bases between them. CDR3 length equals 13 residues. Per the germline V gene, CDR1 is SGHRS and CDR2 is YFSETQ. CDR3 sequence: CASSSSVNTEAFF. In DNA form, the CDR3 reads TGCGCCAGCAGCTCCTCGGTCAACACTGAAGCTTTCTTT.

This clonotype was observed many times. The chain employs TRBV28 and TRBJ2-5, with D perhaps matching TRBD1 or TRBD2 (5 bases each). From germline, CDR1 is MDHEN and CDR2 SYDVKM. Trimming took off 6 bases at V and 2 bases at J, with 25 bases between the two ends. The CDR3 spans 18 residues. The CDR3 spells CASSATSRDGRTQETQYF. For the CDR3, the DNA is TGTGCCAGCAGCGCTACAAGCCGGGACGGACGGACTCAAGAGACCCAGTACTTC.

This clonotype was observed at least ten times. The rearrangement joins TRBV29-1 to TRBJ1-1; no definite D call. Per germline, CDR1 SQVTM and CDR2 ANQGSEA. CDR3 size: 11 residues. V was clipped by 4 bases and J by 1 base, with 4 bases between them. The CDR3 loop reads CSVAENTEAFF. In DNA form, the CDR3 reads TGCAGCGTTGCAGAGAACACTGAAGCTTTCTTT.